A single sample is the source of the 5 T cell receptor beta chains below, sequenced in a study of shared clonotypes between healthy human individuals. Using immunoSEQ multiplex PCR, the repertoire was profiled, and TCRdb retains in-frame clones only, with some absent. Of approximately 2,200,000 clones listed, approximately 94% are singletons. CD45RO-negative cells were positively selected for CCR7, leaving out terminally differentiated effector memory CD45RA+ cells. Sample: naive CD8+ T cells from PBMCs. These receptors were obtained from a man between 18 and 35 years old in good health. Some clones in this sample may be carry-over from other donors' samples.

The CDR3 is CASSLDLLASGKSTDTQYF. The CDR3 region has the DNA TGTGCCAGCAGCTTAGATCTATTGGCTAGCGGGAAAAGCACAGATACGCAGTATTTT. V gene TRBV11-2 combines with J gene TRBJ2-3, with 9 bases identical to TRBD2. The trim removed 0 bases at V and 0 bases at J, leaving 10 bases unmatched. The CDR3 has 19 amino acids. Germline lookup yields CDR1 SGHAT and CDR2 FQNNGV.

This sequence joins TRBV7-6 and TRBJ2-1; 8 bases align to TRBD1. V gave up 8 bases and J gave up 5 bases; unmatched junction bases: 2. CDR3 size: 12 residues. Germline values: CDR1 SGHVS, CDR2 FNYEAQ. The CDR3 nucleotides are TGTGCCAGCCTGACAGGGGACAATGAGCAGTTCTTC. This encodes CASLTGDNEQFF.

The genes are TRBV14 and TRBJ1-1; D remains ambiguous. Germline CDR1 SGHDN, CDR2 FVKESK. Between the trimmed V and J ends, which lost 0 bases and 8 bases, there was a span of 22 bases. The CDR3 totals 17 residues. This chain's CDR3 is CASSQDSPLFRLEEAFF. CDR3 nucleotides: TGTGCCAGCAGCCAAGACTCCCCTTTGTTCCGGCTCGAAGAAGCTTTCTTT.

The chain has TRBV27 and TRBJ2-1, with D hard to call. The V end was cut by 3 bases, the J end by 5 bases, with 14 bases between. The CDR3 spans 15 residues. In germline, CDR1 is MNHEY, CDR2 SMNVEV (reference sequence). CDR3 coding DNA: TGTGCCAGCAGTTTGGACGCCATGGCCCACAATGAGCAGTTCTTC. It codes for CASSLDAMAHNEQFF.

The J gene is TRBJ2-1, the V gene TRBV27; D gene ambiguous. The CDR3 totals 14 residues. The V end lost 5 bases, the J end lost 2 bases, and 10 bases lay between the germline ends. CDR1 and CDR2 (germline): MNHEY, SMNVEV (reference sequence). This CDR3 reads CASSPWTTYNEQFF. The CDR3 DNA reads TGTGCCAGCAGTCCCTGGACCACCTACAATGAGCAGTTCTTC.